The 10 T cell receptor beta chains below all came from one sample that was sequenced in a study of Ad26.COV2.S vaccination and SARS-CoV-2 variants. The protocol was immunoSEQ multiplex PCR, while the TCRdb copy is restricted to in-frame clones and leaves out a portion. Here the sample spans fewer than 300,000 clones, around 87% being singletons. Treatment given: some 20 received Ad26.COV2.S at low or high dose, single or two shots; 5 received placebo; per-sample allocation not given. Sampling was done on day 63 after the first vaccine or placebo injection. The material sequenced was peripheral blood, taken in a trial of Ad26.COV2.S vaccine versus placebo. These receptors all stem from a person aged 18 to 65 who received the Ad26.COV2.S COVID-19 vaccine or a placebo.

This clone was observed a handful of times. V is TRBV15 and J is TRBJ1-1; a possible D gene is TRBD1 (5 bases). V dropped 0 bases and J dropped 3 bases, with 8 bases sitting between them. In germline, CDR1 is LNHNV, CDR2 YYDKDF (reference sequence). This CDR3 is built from 14 residues. This CDR3 is CATSRDRGYTEAFF. The CDR3 DNA is TGTGCCACCAGCAGAGATAGGGGTTACACTGAAGCTTTCTTT.

The gene calls are TRBV7-2 and TRBJ1-1, with D possibly matching TRBD1 (6 bases). This CDR3 contains 14 residues. CDR1 is SGHTA, CDR2 FQGNSA, per germline. Trimming left V 6 bases short and J 0 bases short, with 11 bases between. CDR3 region: CASSLQGMNTEAFF. Written as DNA, the CDR3 is TGTGCCAGCAGTCTACAGGGCATGAACACTGAAGCTTTCTTT.

CDR3: CASSQEVRVVTDTQYF. CDR3 nucleotide sequence: TGTGCCAGCAGCCAAGAGGTCAGGGTGGTCACAGATACGCAGTATTTT. The V call is TRBV4-2, the J call TRBJ2-3; TRBD1 might be the D (5 bases). The CDR3 sequence is 16 residues long. From germline, CDR1 is LGHNA and CDR2 YNFKEQ. The V gene lost 0 bases and the J gene lost 2 bases, with 12 bases spanning the gap.

This sequence joins TRBV28 and TRBJ2-1, with 9 bases aligning to TRBD2. Germline-derived CDR1 and CDR2 are MDHEN and SYDVKM. V shed 6 bases and J 5 bases; nucleotides not matched to a gene: 5. This CDR3 is built from 14 residues. CDR3 protein: CASRAGGINNEQFF. The CDR3 coding sequence is TGTGCCAGCAGAGCGGGAGGAATTAACAATGAGCAGTTCTTC.

The chain uses TRBV11-2 and TRBJ1-1, with D unclear. This CDR3 comprises 12 residues. Trimming removed 5 bases at V and 7 bases at J, with 11 bases between. Germline V gene data show CDR1 as SGHAT and CDR2 as FQNNGV. Here the CDR3 reads CASSPRVFEAFF. The CDR3 DNA follows: TGTGCCAGCAGCCCCCGGGTGTTTGAAGCTTTCTTT.

The chain has TRBV28 and TRBJ2-3, with 7 bases fitting TRBD1. Trimming at V came to 2 bases and at J to 10 bases, leaving 6 bases not matched to a gene. CDR1 is MDHEN, CDR2 SYDVKM, per germline. The CDR3 is 13 amino acids. The CDR3 loop reads CASSLGSDRSQYF. CDR3 DNA: TGTGCCAGCAGTTTAGGATCGGACAGGTCGCAGTATTTT.

The chain couples TRBV7-9 to TRBJ2-1; no clear D gene. There are 16 residues in the CDR3. Trimming removed 1 base from V and 3 bases from J, with 13 bases in between. The germline CDR1 and CDR2 sequences are SEHNR and FQNEAQ (reference sequence). CDR3 sequence reads: CASSLGLRMRYNEQFF. In nucleotides, the CDR3 is TGTGCCAGCAGCTTAGGGTTACGGATGCGCTACAATGAGCAGTTCTTC.

The gene calls are TRBV29-1 and TRBJ2-3, with 8 bases fitting TRBD1. This CDR3 comprises 13 residues. Germline loops: CDR1 SQVTM, CDR2 ANQGSEA. The CDR3 coding sequence is TGCAGTTCACTGACAGGGGTGACAGATACGCAGTATTTT. Amino acid sequence: CSSLTGVTDTQYF.

This clone was detected only once. The V and J genes are TRBV5-1 and TRBJ2-1; D is perhaps TRBD1 (6 bases). Germline V gene data show CDR1 as SGHRS and CDR2 as YFSETQ. The CDR3 spans 17 residues. Trimming left V 1 base short and J 3 bases short, with 17 bases between. Here the CDR3 reads CASSLMNPGHIYNEQFF. CDR3 DNA: TGCGCCAGCAGCTTGATGAACCCGGGACATATCTACAATGAGCAGTTCTTC.

The V and J genes are TRBV7-2 and TRBJ2-2; D remains unclear. V was pared by 2 bases and J by 6 bases, with 7 bases between. Per germline, CDR1 SGHTA and CDR2 FQGNSA. The CDR3 spans 13 residues. The CDR3 here is CASSLSWAGELFF. The CDR3 DNA reads TGTGCCAGCAGCTTATCATGGGCCGGGGAGCTGTTTTTT.